This T cell receptor beta chain was captured in a study of technical replicates of blood from a handful of donors. V was shortened by 2 bases and J by 3 bases, with 14 bases between the two germline ends. Per germline, CDR1 SGHDT and CDR2 YYEEEE. This CDR3 region has 15 residues. Clones were read by immunoSEQ multiplex PCR, and TCRdb kept only the in-frame ones, dropping some. Among around 73,000 clones, roughly 90% were seen once, and the ten largest hold 4% to 5%. V and J are TRBV5-6 and TRBJ1-2, with D perhaps matching TRBD1 (6 bases). The source of this sequence is a human donor in good health. Some clones in this sample may be carry-over from other donors' samples. Source material: PBMCs. CDR3 in amino acids: CASSLSYRVHYGYTF. CDR3 DNA sequence: TGTGCCAGCAGCTTATCATACAGGGTGCACTATGGCTACACCTTC.